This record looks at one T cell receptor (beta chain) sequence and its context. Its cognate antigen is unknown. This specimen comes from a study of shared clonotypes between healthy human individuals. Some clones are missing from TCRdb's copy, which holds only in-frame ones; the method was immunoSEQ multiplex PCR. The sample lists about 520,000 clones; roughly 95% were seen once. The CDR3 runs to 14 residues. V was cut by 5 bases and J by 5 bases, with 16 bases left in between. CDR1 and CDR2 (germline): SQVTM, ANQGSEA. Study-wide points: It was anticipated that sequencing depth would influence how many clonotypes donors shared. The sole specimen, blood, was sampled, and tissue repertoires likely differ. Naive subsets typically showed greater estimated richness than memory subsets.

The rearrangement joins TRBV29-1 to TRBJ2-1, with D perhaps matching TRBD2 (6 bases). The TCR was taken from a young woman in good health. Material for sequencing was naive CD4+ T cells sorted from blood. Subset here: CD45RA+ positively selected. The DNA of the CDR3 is TGCAGCGTTTTGGCGGGAAAGGTACACAATGAGCAGTTCTTC. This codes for CSVLAGKVHNEQFF.